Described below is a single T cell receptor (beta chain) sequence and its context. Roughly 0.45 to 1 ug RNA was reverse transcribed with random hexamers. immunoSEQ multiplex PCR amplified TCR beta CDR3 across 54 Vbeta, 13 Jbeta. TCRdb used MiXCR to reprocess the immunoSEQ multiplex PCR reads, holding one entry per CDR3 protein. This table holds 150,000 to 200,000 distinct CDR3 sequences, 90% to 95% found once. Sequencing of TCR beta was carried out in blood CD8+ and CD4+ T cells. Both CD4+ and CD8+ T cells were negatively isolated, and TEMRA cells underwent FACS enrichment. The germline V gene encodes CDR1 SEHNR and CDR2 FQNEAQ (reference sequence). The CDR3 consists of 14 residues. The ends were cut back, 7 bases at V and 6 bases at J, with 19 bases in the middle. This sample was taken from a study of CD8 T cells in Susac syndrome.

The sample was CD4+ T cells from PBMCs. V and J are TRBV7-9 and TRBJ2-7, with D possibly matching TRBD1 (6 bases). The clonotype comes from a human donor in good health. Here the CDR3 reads CASTETGKLGEQYF. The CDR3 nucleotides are TGTGCCAGCACCGAAACAGGGAAGTTGGGCGAGCAGTACTTC.